One T cell receptor beta chain is described in this entry. This sample was taken from a study of shared clonotypes between healthy human individuals. As processed by the authors: Sequence data from immunoSEQ were junction-only and lacked quality scores; consequently, filtering differed. Libraries were prepared by immunoSEQ multiplex PCR; TCRdb keeps only in-frame clonotypes and omits some of them. The DNA was the basis for D and trimming; V, J and clone size are from that table. The sample carries 2 million to 2.5 million clones, under 95% recorded once. With 5 bases removed from V and 6 bases from J, the gap between germline ends came to 10 bases. The V gene's germline CDR1 is LNHDA and CDR2 SQIVND (reference sequence). The CDR3 length is 12 residues.

Sequenced material: naive CD4+ T cells from PBMCs. The subset denotes: CD45RA+ positively selected. The sequence was obtained from a man aged 18 to 30 in good health. Some clones in this sample may be carry-over from other donors' samples. The rearrangement joins TRBV19 to TRBJ1-2; D is unresolved. The CDR3 bases are TGTGCCAGTAGTGTCGGACTCCATGGCTACACCTTC. Residues: CASSVGLHGYTF.